The sequence of this TCR beta chain was determined in a study of Graves' ophthalmopathy and Graves' hyperthyroidism. General study results and limits: A model built from 13 signatures distinguished ophthalmopathy from stable hyperthyroidism with approximately 89% sensitivity and around 78% specificity.

RNA transcripts provided the template for amplifying TCR beta CDR3 regions. In the first round, RT-PCR was carried out with HTBI primers, and a multiplex PCR formed the second round. Using its own MiXCR run on the multiplex PCR reads, TCRdb lists one record per CDR3 protein. The sample lists 650,000 to 900,000 distinct CDR3 sequences, roughly 40% occurring once. Germline lookup yields CDR1 SNHLY and CDR2 FYNNEI. The CDR3 totals 14 residues. V was trimmed by 4 bases and J by 11 bases, leaving 18 bases between them. Other autoimmune diseases, uncontrolled infections, pregnancy or lactation led to the exclusion of patients. About this clonotype itself: Its cognate antigen is unknown.

This chain connects TRBV2 to TRBJ1-5, with D tentatively TRBD1 (5 bases). This clonotype originated in an adult man with Graves' ophthalmopathy. Sequencing was carried out using peripheral blood. CDR3 in amino acids: CASSARDQDKTQHF. The CDR3 region has the DNA TGTGCCAGCAGTGCTAGAGACCAGGACAAAACCCAGCATTTT.